These 29 T cell receptor beta chains share one sample of origin, sequenced in a study of T cells in Graves' hyperthyroidism and ophthalmopathy. The CDR3 regions of TCR beta were amplified from RNA transcripts. When the TCR CDR3 underwent first-round RT-PCR, the HTBI primer set was used. TCRdb analysed the multiplex PCR reads with MiXCR anew, one entry per CDR3 protein. The sample holds approximately 400,000 distinct CDR3 sequences; approximately 15% are singletons and the top ten take around a third. Sequencing was done on a sample of blood. The receptors were sampled from a woman in her 30s with Graves' hyperthyroidism.

This clonotype was detected many times. This chain connects TRBV12-3 or TRBV12-4 to TRBJ2-5, with 12 bases that match TRBD2. This CDR3 has 14 residues. V trimming: 10 bases; J trimming: 5 bases; junction bases outside the gene matches: 8. The CDR3 nucleotides are TGTGCCATCCAGACTAGCGGGAGCGGGGAGACCCAGTACTTC. It codes for CAIQTSGSGETQYF.

At least ten counts were recorded for this clonotype. V gene TRBV5-1 combines with J gene TRBJ1-2; D perhaps matches TRBD1 (5 bases). The V gene lost 4 bases and the J gene lost 4 bases, with 17 bases spanning the gap. Germline CDR1 is SGHRS and CDR2 is YFSETQ. CDR3 size: 15 residues. The CDR3 region is CASSPGAGTFYGYTF. In DNA, the CDR3 is TGCGCCAGCAGCCCCGGGGCAGGGACTTTCTATGGCTACACCTTC.

The rearrangement links TRBV7-9 to TRBJ2-7, with 9 nucleotides matching TRBD2. Per the germline V gene, CDR1 is SEHNR and CDR2 is FQNEAQ (reference sequence). The CDR3 loop spans 19 amino acids. Trimming at V came to 7 bases and at J to 3 bases, leaving 22 bases not matched to a gene. The CDR3 here is CASIPGPGSGGTSSYEQYF. The CDR3 region has the DNA TGTGCCAGCATCCCAGGGCCGGGATCCGGGGGGACTAGCAGCTACGAGCAGTACTTC.

This clonotype was detected many times. The chain couples TRBV3-1 to TRBJ1-5, with D unclear. The CDR3 length is 14 residues. Trimming shortened V by 1 base and J by 6 bases, and 10 bases separated the two germline ends. CDR1 and CDR2 (germline): LGHDT, YNNKEL (reference sequence). The CDR3 sequence: CASSQGGLGQPQHF. The CDR3 DNA reads as TGTGCCAGCAGCCAAGGGGGTCTGGGTCAGCCCCAGCATTTT.

This clonotype was seen only a few times. The chain couples TRBV30 to TRBJ1-1; unclear D gene. CDR1 GTSNPN and CDR2 SVGIG come from the germline V gene (reference sequence). CDR3 length: 12 residues. V was pared by 2 bases and J by 5 bases, with 9 bases between. CDR3 bases: TGTGCCTGGAGTTTATTAGAGACTGAAGCTTTCTTT. Translated: CAWSLLETEAFF.

Ten or more counts support this clonotype. This sequence joins TRBV7-2 and TRBJ2-3; perhaps TRBD1 as D (6 bases). Germline-derived CDR1 and CDR2 are SGHTA and FQGNSA. The CDR3 has 15 residues. The V and J ends lost 5 bases and 6 bases respectively, with 18 bases between them. The CDR3 sequence is CASSPTGRRWDTQYF. The CDR3 DNA is TGTGCCAGCAGCCCGACAGGACGGAGGTGGGATACGCAGTATTTT.

Many counts were recorded for this clonotype. This chain connects TRBV7-8 to TRBJ2-3; D remains unclear. The CDR3 contains 14 residues. Germline CDR1 reads SGHVS; CDR2 reads FQNEAQ. Trimming removed 2 bases at V and 2 bases at J, with 8 bases between. This CDR3 reads CASSLSPNTDTQYF. The CDR3 region has the DNA TGTGCCAGCAGCTTATCGCCCAACACAGATACGCAGTATTTT. Full variable domain (outside the CDR3, taken from reference TRBV7-8 and TRBJ2-3): GAGVSQSPRYKVAKRGQDVALRCDPISGHVSLFWYQQALGQGPEFLTYFQNEAQLDKSGLPSDRFFAERPEGSVSTLKIQRTQQEDSAVYLCASSLSPNTDTQYFGPGTRLTVL.

On this clonotype itself: A much larger clone differs by one base, so this may be a read error. The CDR3, as DNA: TGCACCTCACCGGTACTAGCGACTAATGAGCAGTTCTTC. Protein product: CTSPVLATNEQFF. The chain is built from TRBV20-1 and TRBJ2-1, with 7 bases identical to TRBD2. Germline V lookup: CDR1 DFQATT, CDR2 SNEGSKA (reference sequence). The CDR3 covers 13 residues.

The J gene is TRBJ1-5, the V gene TRBV24-1; D uncertain. Germline CDR1 is KGHDR and CDR2 is SFDVKD. The V end lost 3 bases, the J end lost 2 bases, and 10 bases lay between the germline ends. This CDR3 comprises 15 residues. CDR3: CATSDNGFGNQPQHF. In DNA form, the CDR3 reads TGTGCCACCAGTGATAATGGGTTTGGCAATCAGCCCCAGCATTTT.

The sample holds many counts of this clonotype. V is TRBV3-1 and J is TRBJ2-2; TRBD2 matches 16 bases. V shed 5 bases and J 2 bases; nucleotides not matched to a gene: 11. Germline V gene sequence: CDR1 LGHDT, CDR2 YNNKEL (reference sequence). The CDR3 is made up of 20 amino acids. The CDR3 protein is CASSLLPGLAGGINTGELFF. DNA of the CDR3: TGTGCCAGCAGCTTACTACCGGGACTAGCGGGAGGGATTAACACCGGGGAGCTGTTTTTT.

This sequence joins TRBV28 and TRBJ2-7; 11 bases agree with TRBD1. Per the germline V gene, CDR1 is MDHEN and CDR2 is SYDVKM. V was pared by 6 bases and J by 0 bases, with 7 bases of the junction left unmatched. CDR3 length equals 16 residues. The CDR3 DNA reads TGTGCCAGCAGGGACCGGGACAGGGGGAGCTCCTACGAGCAGTACTTC. It encodes CASRDRDRGSSYEQYF. Using reference TRBV28 and TRBJ2-7 for the parts outside the CDR3, the full variable domain is DVKVTQSSRYLVKRTGEKVFLECVQDMDHENMFWYRQDPGLGLRLIYFSYDVKMKEKGDIPEGYSVSREKKERFSLILESASTNQTSMYLCASRDRDRGSSYEQYFGPGTRLTVT.

This clonotype showed up many times. This rearrangement joins TRBV28 to TRBJ1-2, with D unclear. The CDR3 spans 12 residues. Per the germline V gene, CDR1 is MDHEN and CDR2 is SYDVKM. Trimming took off 4 bases at V and 9 bases at J, with 12 bases between the two ends. For the CDR3, the DNA is TGTGCCAGCAGTTCAACCAGCTTGCGCTACACCTTC. Amino acid sequence: CASSSTSLRYTF.

The chain recombines TRBV4-2 with TRBJ2-1, with D perhaps matching TRBD1 (6 bases). The germline gives CDR1 LGHNA, CDR2 YNFKEQ. This CDR3 contains 14 residues. The V end was cut by 5 bases, the J end by 6 bases, with 14 bases between. The CDR3 loop reads CASSKWDTTNEQFF. The CDR3 DNA sequence: TGTGCCAGCAGCAAATGGGACACCACCAATGAGCAGTTCTTC.

This clonotype has only one observation. The chain couples TRBV4-2 to TRBJ1-3, with 7 bases matching TRBD1. The germline gives CDR1 LGHNA, CDR2 YNFKEQ. There are 15 residues in the CDR3. V was pared by 6 bases and J by 0 bases, with 5 bases of the junction left unmatched. Written as DNA, the CDR3 is TGTGCCAGCAGAGAGACAGGGAGCTCTGGAAACACCATATATTTT. Residues: CASRETGSSGNTIYF.

This clonotype was observed many times. The chain joins TRBV28 to TRBJ1-5; no definite D call. Germline V lookup: CDR1 MDHEN, CDR2 SYDVKM. V lost 6 bases and J lost 2, with 11 bases in between. CDR3 length: 14 residues. The CDR3, as DNA: TGTGCCAGCAGGGGAGTTACTCGCAATCAGCCCCAGCATTTT. It translates to CASRGVTRNQPQHF.

This chain's CDR3 is CASSLPGSRAQYF. As DNA, the CDR3 is TGCGCCAGCAGCTTGCCCGGCTCGAGGGCCCAGTACTTC. V is TRBV5-1 and J is TRBJ2-5, with D maybe TRBD2 (5 bases). Germline V gene lookup returns CDR1 SGHRS and CDR2 YFSETQ. This CDR3 region has 13 residues. The V end was cut by 1 base, the J end by 9 bases, with 13 bases between. The complete variable domain, with remaining parts taken from reference TRBV5-1 and TRBJ2-5, reads KAGVTQTPRYLIKTRGQQVTLSCSPISGHRSVSWYQQTPGQGLQFLFEYFSETQRNKGNFPGRFSGRQFSNSRSEMNVSTLELGDSALYLCASSLPGSRAQYFGPGTRLLVL.

This clonotype was counted many times. The chain links TRBV6-1 to TRBJ1-1; D is unresolved. CDR1 is MNHNS and CDR2 is SASEGT in the germline V gene. V was pared by 4 bases and J by 2 bases, with 8 bases between. The CDR3 contains 13 residues. The CDR3 loop is CASSVEENTEAFF. The CDR3 DNA is TGTGCCAGCAGTGTTGAAGAAAACACTGAAGCTTTCTTT.

V and J are TRBV6-1 and TRBJ2-5; D gene uncertain. V was trimmed by 1 base and J by 4 bases, leaving 10 bases between them. Germline V gives CDR1 MNHNS, CDR2 SASEGT. The CDR3 extends over 14 amino acids. DNA for the CDR3: TGTGCCAGCAGTGAAGGATGGCCCGGAGAGACCCAGTACTTC. It specifies CASSEGWPGETQYF.

In regard to this clonotype: A much more abundant neighbour one base away suggests this may be a read error. This chain joins TRBV18 and TRBJ1-6; D possibly corresponds to TRBD1 (6 bases). This CDR3 is 13 amino acids long. The germline V gene encodes CDR1 KGHSH and CDR2 LQKENI. CDR3 DNA sequence: TGTGCCAGCTCACCAAACAGGGACTCACCCTTCCACTTT. Residues: CASSPNRDSPFHF.

This clonotype appeared many times. The genes are TRBV2 and TRBJ1-4; D remains ambiguous. CDR1 is SNHLY, CDR2 FYNNEI, per germline. The V end was cut by 5 bases, the J end by 0 bases, with 10 bases between. This CDR3 spans 15 amino acids. The CDR3 nucleotides are TGTGCCAGCAGTACCCGACAAGCAACTAATGAAAAACTGTTTTTT. Amino acids: CASSTRQATNEKLFF.

In this sample, this clonotype turned up many times. The V call is TRBV20-1, the J call TRBJ2-3; no definite D call. Germline V CDR1 and CDR2: DFQATT, SNEGSKA (reference sequence). This CDR3 is 14 amino acids long. Trimming pared 0 bases from V and 1 base from J, leaving 8 bases between. CDR3 amino acids: CSARDPSGTDTQYF. The CDR3 nucleotides are TGCAGTGCTAGAGATCCTAGTGGCACAGATACGCAGTATTTT.

This clonotype has only a few counts. J is TRBJ2-1 and V is TRBV3-1; D unclear. Germline assignment: CDR1 LGHDT and CDR2 YNNKEL (reference sequence). V dropped 5 bases and J dropped 10 bases, with 15 bases sitting between them. CDR3 size: 13 residues. In DNA form, the CDR3 reads TGTGCCAGCAGCATACACTCCGATGGGGAGCAGTTCTTC. Translating it yields CASSIHSDGEQFF.

This clonotype was counted a few times. V and J are TRBV7-6 and TRBJ2-5; 7 nucleotides match TRBD1. V was pared by 1 base and J by 4 bases, with 3 bases of the junction left unmatched. This CDR3 spans 14 amino acids. Germline CDR1 is SGHVS and CDR2 is FNYEAQ. The CDR3 sequence is CASSLDWTGETQYF. CDR3 DNA sequence: TGTGCCAGCAGCTTAGATTGGACAGGAGAGACCCAGTACTTC.

This clonotype was observed many times. The chain has TRBV28 and TRBJ2-7, with 10 bases aligning to TRBD2. This CDR3 has 16 amino acids. Germline V gene sequence: CDR1 MDHEN, CDR2 SYDVKM. The ends lost 2 bases at V and 1 base at J; junction bases unmatched: 5. The CDR3 nucleotides are TGTGCCAGCAGTTTACAGGCTAGCGGGAGATCCTACGAGCAGTACTTC. As protein: CASSLQASGRSYEQYF.

This chain links TRBV3-1 with TRBJ2-7; D is undetermined. CDR1 is LGHDT and CDR2 is YNNKEL in the germline V gene (reference sequence). The CDR3 covers 13 residues. V lost 1 base and J 5 bases, leaving 9 bases between the germline ends. CDR3 protein: CASSQVQVHEQYF. The CDR3 nucleotides are TGTGCCAGCAGCCAAGTCCAGGTCCACGAGCAGTACTTC.

This clonotype was observed at least ten times. The rearrangement uses TRBV6-5 and TRBJ1-5, with D possibly being TRBD1 (5 bases). Between the trimmed V and J ends, which lost 0 bases and 5 bases, there was a span of 11 bases. This CDR3 has 15 residues. CDR1 is MNHEY and CDR2 is SVGAGI in the germline V gene. CDR3: CASSYSMGGDQPQHF. The DNA for the CDR3 is TGTGCCAGCAGTTACTCGATGGGGGGAGATCAGCCCCAGCATTTT.

The chain joins TRBV7-2 to TRBJ2-7; 11 nucleotides match TRBD2. Germline loops: CDR1 SGHTA, CDR2 FQGNSA. V shed 5 bases and J 3 bases; nucleotides not matched to a gene: 12. This CDR3 region has 17 residues. CDR3 sequence: CASSGIGGTSGFYEQYF. CDR3 bases: TGTGCCAGCAGCGGGATAGGAGGGACTAGCGGTTTCTACGAGCAGTACTTC.

The gene calls are TRBV30 and TRBJ1-3, with D tentatively TRBD1 (5 bases). The CDR3 runs 14 residues. Trimming stripped 4 bases from V and 1 base from J, with 11 bases between. Germline loops: CDR1 GTSNPN, CDR2 SVGIG (reference sequence). The CDR3 coding sequence is TGTGCCTGGATTCAGGGAGCATCTGGAAACACCATATATTTT. Its translation is CAWIQGASGNTIYF.

Many counts were recorded for this clonotype. V gene TRBV28 combines with J gene TRBJ2-7; D possibly corresponds to TRBD1 (8 bases). The CDR3 is made up of 20 amino acids. V lost 5 bases and J 0 bases, leaving 29 bases between the germline ends. Germline V gene lookup returns CDR1 MDHEN and CDR2 SYDVKM. The CDR3 nucleotides are TGTGCCAGCAGTCGTCTAACCGGGACAGGAGGCGGGGGAAGCTCCTACGAGCAGTACTTC. It codes for CASSRLTGTGGGGSSYEQYF.